Following are 30 T cell receptor beta chains from one sample sequenced in a study of CD8+CD57+ T cells in acquired aplastic anemia. For CDR3 and TCR beta VDJ profiling, genomic DNA was the template used. TCRdb analysed the reads with MiXCR anew, one entry per CDR3 protein. Among 150,000 to 200,000 distinct CDR3 sequences listed, roughly 48% were seen once. The sample was sorted CD4+, CD8+, or CD8+CD57+ T cells (not recorded which) from PBMCs. These receptors were taken from a human donor in good health.

The chain employs TRBV7-6 and TRBJ2-1; D possibly corresponds to TRBD2 (6 bases). The CDR3 length is 16 residues. The germline CDR1 and CDR2 sequences are SGHVS and FNYEAQ. Trimming stripped 0 bases from V and 4 bases from J, with 13 bases between. CDR3 residues: CASSLASGGSYNEQFF. CDR3 coding DNA: TGTGCCAGCAGCTTAGCGAGTGGGGGGTCTTACAATGAGCAGTTCTTC.

J is TRBJ2-3 and V is TRBV25-1, with D perhaps matching TRBD2 (6 bases). V was shortened by 6 bases and J by 2 bases, with 12 bases between the two germline ends. Germline CDR1 MGHDK, CDR2 SYGVNS. The CDR3 covers 14 residues. The CDR3: CASSHGLLTDTQYF. Written as DNA, the CDR3 is TGTGCCAGCAGCCATGGACTACTCACAGATACGCAGTATTTT.

This clonotype was seen just once. The chain joins TRBV4-1 to TRBJ2-3; D uncertain. This CDR3 comprises 12 residues. Looked up from germline, CDR1 is MGHRA and CDR2 is YSYEKL. Trimming left V 3 bases short and J 1 base short, with 2 bases between. The CDR3 bases are TGCGCCAGCAGCCATCGCACAGATACGCAGTATTTT. Translation gives CASSHRTDTQYF.

This chain connects TRBV7-8 to TRBJ1-3; the D is unclear. Looked up from germline, CDR1 is SGHVS and CDR2 is FQNEAQ. The CDR3 extends over 16 amino acids. V was shortened by 5 bases and J by 0 bases, with 14 bases between the two germline ends. The CDR3 region is CASSPGRLCSGNTIYF. As DNA, the CDR3 is TGTGCCAGCAGCCCTGGGAGGCTGTGCTCTGGAAACACCATATATTTT.

This clonotype was seen at least ten times. The chain recombines TRBV7-2 with TRBJ1-2; D is uncertain. V lost 3 bases and J 4 bases, leaving 9 bases between the germline ends. Germline V gene lookup returns CDR1 SGHTA and CDR2 FQGNSA. This CDR3 spans 13 amino acids. This CDR3 reads CASSLNLPYGYTF. Here the CDR3 DNA reads TGTGCCAGCAGCTTGAATCTCCCCTATGGCTACACCTTC. The entire variable domain, with the rest obtained from reference TRBV7-2 and TRBJ1-2, is as follows: GAGVSQSPSNKVTEKGKDVELRCDPISGHTALYWYRQSLGQGLEFLIYFQGNSAPDKSGLPSDRFSAERTGGSVSTLTIQRTQQEDSAVYLCASSLNLPYGYTFGSGTRLTVV.

This clonotype has just one count. The junction shows a germline mismatch at one end, possibly a read error. The chain recombines TRBV7-2 with TRBJ2-7; the D is unclear. Germline loops: CDR1 SGHTA, CDR2 FQGNSA. There are 12 residues in the CDR3. The CDR3 DNA reads TGCGCCAGCAGCTTGGCCTTCAACGAGCAGTACTTC. This gives the protein CASSLAFNEQYF.

This clonotype was seen many times. This chain connects TRBV7-3 to TRBJ2-1; 8 bases agree with TRBD2. J lost 5 bases, V lost 5 bases, and 8 bases had no gene match. The CDR3 consists of 15 residues. CDR1 and CDR2 (germline): SGHTA, FQGTGA. CDR3 residues: CASSRTSGGNNEQFF. CDR3 sequence (DNA): TGTGCCAGCAGCCGAACCAGCGGGGGTAACAATGAGCAGTTCTTC.

This clonotype was seen a single time. The rearrangement uses TRBV7-8 and TRBJ2-1; 8 nucleotides agree with TRBD1. CDR1 is SGHVS and CDR2 is FQNEAQ in the germline V gene. The CDR3 extends over 16 amino acids. The ends lost 1 base at V and 2 bases at J; junction bases unmatched: 4. CDR3 protein: CASSLGRGQAYNEQFF. In DNA form, the CDR3 reads TGTGCCAGCAGCTTAGGACGGGGACAGGCCTACAATGAGCAGTTCTTC.

The chain recombines TRBV18 with TRBJ2-1; 10 bases align to TRBD2. J was trimmed by 4 bases and V by 3 bases; bases with no gene match: 3. The CDR3 sequence is 15 residues long. Per germline, CDR1 KGHSH and CDR2 LQKENI. The CDR3 is CASSPASGSYNEQFF. The CDR3 DNA sequence: TGTGCCAGCTCACCGGCTAGCGGGAGTTACAATGAGCAGTTCTTC.

This clonotype was counted a few times. The chain links TRBV24-1 to TRBJ2-1, with TRBD2 matching over 7 bases. CDR1 is KGHDR, CDR2 SFDVKD, per germline. V was clipped by 4 bases and J by 2 bases; unmatched bases: 7. CDR3 length: 16 amino acids. The DNA of the CDR3 is TGTGCCACCAGTGACGCTACTAGCGTTCCCTACAATGAGCAGTTCTTC. It codes for CATSDATSVPYNEQFF.

This clonotype was observed many times. The V and J genes are TRBV12-3 or TRBV12-4 and TRBJ2-7; D uncertain. This CDR3 comprises 14 residues. The germline V and J ends were trimmed by 2 bases and 0 bases, with 8 bases remaining between them. Here the CDR3 reads CASSLTEYSYEQYF. DNA of the CDR3: TGTGCCAGCAGTTTAACGGAGTACTCCTACGAGCAGTACTTC.

This clonotype appeared many times. The CDR3 sequence is CASSLDSDRDGYTF. The CDR3 coding sequence is TGTGCCAGCAGCTTAGATTCGGATCGGGATGGCTACACCTTC. V and J are TRBV11-2 and TRBJ1-2; D is uncertain. The germline V gene encodes CDR1 SGHAT and CDR2 FQNNGV. Trimming pared 0 bases from V and 6 bases from J, leaving 11 bases between. The CDR3 sequence is 14 residues long.

The rearrangement uses TRBV7-6 and TRBJ2-5; 11 nucleotides agree with TRBD2. This CDR3 is 17 amino acids long. Germline values: CDR1 SGHVS, CDR2 FNYEAQ. With 5 bases clipped from V and 1 base from J, the junction kept 9 bases outside the gene matches. CDR3 in DNA: TGTGCCAGCAGCCCCCTTGGGGGACTAGCGGTCCAAGAGACCCAGTACTTC. Translation gives CASSPLGGLAVQETQYF.

On this clonotype: One end of the junction does not line up with germline, which may come from a read error. This rearrangement joins TRBV24-1 to TRBJ2-5; D is perhaps TRBD1 (6 bases). CDR1 KGHDR and CDR2 SFDVKD come from the germline V gene. The CDR3 is 15 residues long. The CDR3: CATSDFVTGQGTRYF. The CDR3 DNA follows: TGTGCCACCAGTGATTTCGTCACAGGGCAAGGGACCCGGTACTTC.

Comments on this clonotype: This clone may be a read error of a much larger clone one base away. This rearrangement joins TRBV30 to TRBJ2-1; no definite D call. The CDR3 extends over 11 amino acids. Germline-derived CDR1 and CDR2 are GTSNPN and SVGIG (reference sequence). The CDR3 sequence: CAWSERNEQSF. The CDR3 DNA follows: TGTGCCTGGAGTGAGCGTAATGAGCAGTCCTTC.

With respect to this clonotype: This sequence may be a read error, since a much larger clone differs from it by one base. This chain links TRBV12-3 or TRBV12-4 with TRBJ1-1; a weak D match, TRBD1 (5 bases). The CDR3 sequence is 14 residues long. CDR3 sequence (DNA): TGTGCCAGCACCCAGACAGTGCCGAACACTGAAGTTTTCTTT. The encoded protein is CASTQTVPNTEVFF.

The chain is built from TRBV20-1 and TRBJ2-5; 9 bases agree with TRBD1. The end of the DNA fits TRBJ2-7 better, so the J call may be wrong. The CDR3 contains 13 residues. CDR1 is DFQATT and CDR2 is SNEGSKA in the germline V gene (reference sequence). For the CDR3, the DNA is TGCAGTGCTAGGGGACAGGGCGACTACGAGCAGTACTTC. Protein: CSARGQGDYEQYF.

V and J are TRBV10-3 and TRBJ2-2; a possible D gene is TRBD1 (6 bases). V lost 7 bases and J 6 bases, leaving 15 bases between the germline ends. The germline V gene encodes CDR1 ENHRY and CDR2 SYGVKD. CDR3 size: 14 residues. The CDR3 is CAITLGKGAGELFF. In DNA, the CDR3 is TGTGCCATCACCCTAGGAAAGGGGGCCGGGGAGCTGTTTTTT.

The CDR3 sequence: CASSQLGGRRELFF. As DNA, the CDR3 is TGTGCCAGCAGCCAGTTGGGGGGGAGGCGGGAGCTGTTTTTT. The V call is TRBV2, the J call TRBJ2-2, with TRBD2 matching over 7 bases. V shed 6 bases, J shed 9 bases, and the junction held 10 bases outside the gene matches. This CDR3 contains 14 residues. Per germline, CDR1 SNHLY and CDR2 FYNNEI.

As to this clonotype: A read error is likely, as this CDR3 ends without the conserved phenylalanine or tryptophan. The chain joins TRBV6-2 or TRBV6-3 to TRBJ1-6; possible D gene TRBD1, 5 bases. Trimming cost V 6 bases and J 3 bases, with 21 bases left between them. This CDR3 comprises 18 residues. In germline, CDR1 is MNHEY, CDR2 SVGEGT. CDR3 sequence (DNA): TGTGCCAGCAGATATGGCCTCCCCGGGACGATCTATAATTCACCCCTCCACCTT. Translation: CASRYGLPGTIYNSPLHL.

This clonotype was counted many times. The chain has TRBV10-3 and TRBJ2-7; 8 bases agree with TRBD2. The CDR3 has 15 residues. V gave up 0 bases and J gave up 2 bases; unmatched junction bases: 3. The germline V gene has CDR1 ENHRY and CDR2 SYGVKD. The DNA for the CDR3 is TGTGCCATCAGTGAGTCAATAGCGGGGCCCTACGAGCAGTACTTC. It yields the protein CAISESIAGPYEQYF.

The V and J genes are TRBV11-3 and TRBJ2-5; TRBD1 might be the D (6 bases). CDR1 and CDR2 (germline): SGHNT, YENEEA. The CDR3 is made up of 16 amino acids. V was clipped by 3 bases and J by 3 bases, with 17 bases between them. The CDR3 nucleotides are TGTGCCAGCAGCTTGGGCAGGGGAGAGGGGAAAGAGACCCAGTACTTC. Translation: CASSLGRGEGKETQYF.

This clonotype showed up many times. The rearrangement links TRBV4-3 to TRBJ2-7; TRBD1 might be the D (5 bases). This CDR3 has 15 amino acids. From germline, CDR1 is LGHNA and CDR2 YSLEER. Trimming took 1 base from V and 5 from J, leaving 15 bases between them. CDR3 region: CASSQARAGMNEQYF. CDR3 DNA: TGCGCCAGCAGCCAAGCTCGGGCAGGGATGAACGAGCAGTACTTC.

This clonotype was counted many times. V is TRBV7-6 and J is TRBJ1-5, with D possibly matching TRBD1 (5 bases). This CDR3 has 15 amino acids. Trimming removed 3 bases at V and 4 bases at J, with 13 bases between. In germline, CDR1 is SGHVS, CDR2 FNYEAQ. Written as DNA, the CDR3 is TGTGCCAGCAGCTTGGGGGGGGGGATTAATCAGCCCCAGCATTTT. Translated, it gives CASSLGGGINQPQHF.

This clonotype was picked up a small number of times. The V gene is TRBV11-2, the J gene TRBJ1-3, with D hard to call. Germline V gene lookup returns CDR1 SGHAT and CDR2 FQNNGV. With 5 bases removed from V and 0 bases from J, the gap between germline ends came to 17 bases. The CDR3 consists of 17 residues. CDR3 in DNA: TGTGCCAGCAGCCCCCGCGGCAGAGATCTCTCTGGAAACACCATATATTTT. Protein: CASSPRGRDLSGNTIYF.

This clonotype was seen ten or more times. The J gene is TRBJ1-5, the V gene TRBV5-1; 7 nucleotides agree with TRBD1. Germline CDR1 is SGHRS and CDR2 is YFSETQ. The CDR3 sequence is 14 residues long. The V segment lost 0 bases and the J segment 6 bases; nucleotides outside the gene matches: 3. This CDR3 is CASSLVEGAQPQHF. The CDR3 nucleotides read TGCGCCAGCAGCTTGGTGGAGGGGGCTCAGCCCCAGCATTTT. Supplemented by reference TRBV5-1 and TRBJ1-5, the full variable domain reads KAGVTQTPRYLIKTRGQQVTLSCSPISGHRSVSWYQQTPGQGLQFLFEYFSETQRNKGNFPGRFSGRQFSNSRSEMNVSTLELGDSALYLCASSLVEGAQPQHFGDGTRLSIL.

The chain uses TRBV7-6 and TRBJ2-7, with 8 positions matching TRBD1. Unmatched junction bases numbered 3, after V lost 2 bases and J lost 3 bases. Germline loops: CDR1 SGHVS, CDR2 FNYEAQ. The CDR3 has 14 amino acids. The CDR3 region has the DNA TGTGCCAGCAGCTTATACGGACAGGGCTACGAGCAGTACTTC. Translation: CASSLYGQGYEQYF.

This clonotype showed up many times. DNA for the CDR3: TGCAGCGTTGACCGAGGGGGGAATGACGACTATGGCTACACCTTC. It codes for CSVDRGGNDDYGYTF. The chain recombines TRBV29-1 with TRBJ1-2; the D gene is possibly TRBD1 (6 bases). Germline V gene sequence: CDR1 SQVTM, CDR2 ANQGSEA. This CDR3 has 15 amino acids. V was clipped by 3 bases and J by 3 bases, with 17 bases between them. The whole variable domain, filled in from reference TRBV29-1 and TRBJ1-2, reads SAVISQKPSRDICQRGTSLTIQCQVDSQVTMMFWYRQQPGQSLTLIATANQGSEATYESGFVIDKFPISRPNLTFSTLTVSNMSPEDSSIYLCSVDRGGNDDYGYTFGSGTRLTVV.

This clonotype has ten or more counts. The chain couples TRBV7-2 to TRBJ1-3; D is uncertain. The V gene lost 3 bases and the J gene lost 2 bases, with 11 bases spanning the gap. The V gene's germline CDR1 is SGHTA and CDR2 FQGNSA. This CDR3 has 15 amino acids. The CDR3 DNA reads as TGTGCCAGCAGCTTGCTTTCCGGGACTGGAAACACCATATATTTT. Protein product: CASSLLSGTGNTIYF.

The CDR3 region has the DNA TGTGCCAGTAGTATGGGACAGGGTTCCTACGAGCAGTACTTC. Translation gives CASSMGQGSYEQYF. The gene calls are TRBV19 and TRBJ2-7, with TRBD1 identical over 9 bases. Trimming at V came to 3 bases and at J to 1 base, leaving 1 base not matched to a gene. CDR1 and CDR2 (germline): LNHDA, SQIVND (reference sequence). CDR3 size: 14 residues.